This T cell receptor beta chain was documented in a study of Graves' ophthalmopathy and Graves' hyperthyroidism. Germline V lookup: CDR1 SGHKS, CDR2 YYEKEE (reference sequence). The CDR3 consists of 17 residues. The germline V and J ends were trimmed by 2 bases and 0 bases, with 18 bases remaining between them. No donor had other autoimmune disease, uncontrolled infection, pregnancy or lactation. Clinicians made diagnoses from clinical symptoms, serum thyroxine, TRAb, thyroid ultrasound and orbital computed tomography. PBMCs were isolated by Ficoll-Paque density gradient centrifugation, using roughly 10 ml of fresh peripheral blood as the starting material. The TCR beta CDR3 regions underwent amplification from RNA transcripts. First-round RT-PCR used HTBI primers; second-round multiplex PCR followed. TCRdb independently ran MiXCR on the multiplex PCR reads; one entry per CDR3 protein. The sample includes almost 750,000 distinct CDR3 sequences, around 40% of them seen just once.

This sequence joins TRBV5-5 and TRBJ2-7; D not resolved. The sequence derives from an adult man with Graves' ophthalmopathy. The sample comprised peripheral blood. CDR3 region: CASSFVRKSQHSYEQYF. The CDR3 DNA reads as TGTGCCAGCAGCTTCGTCAGAAAGTCTCAGCACTCCTACGAGCAGTACTTC.